This T cell receptor (beta chain) was captured in a study of blood T cell repertoires in COVID-19. Study-level information: T cells, B-cell-depleted T cells, or PBMCs supplied cDNA or gDNA.

Data came from immunoSEQ multiplex PCR; TCRdb stores just in-frame clones and leaves some out. This sample has 150,000 to 160,000 clones, with roughly nine tenths found just once. The length of the CDR3 is 17 residues. Unmatched junction bases numbered 10, after V lost 5 bases and J lost 6 bases. Germline V gene sequence: CDR1 LNHDA, CDR2 SQIVND (reference sequence). The rearrangement joins TRBV19 to TRBJ2-3, with 14 positions matching TRBD2. This sequence originates from a man aged 50 to 59 with acute or convalescent COVID-19. Material: peripheral blood. The CDR3 is CASSVRLAGGPSDTQYF. CDR3 sequence (DNA): TGTGCCAGTAGTGTGAGACTAGCGGGAGGGCCATCCGATACGCAGTATTTT.